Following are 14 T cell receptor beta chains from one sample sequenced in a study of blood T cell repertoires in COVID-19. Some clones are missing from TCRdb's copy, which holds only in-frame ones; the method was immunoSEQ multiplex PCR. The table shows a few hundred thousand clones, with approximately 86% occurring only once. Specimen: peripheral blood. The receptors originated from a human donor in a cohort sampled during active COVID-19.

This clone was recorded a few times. The chain's CDR3 is CASSYMEEAFF. Written as DNA, the CDR3 is TGTGCCAGCAGTTACATGGAGGAAGCTTTCTTT. The chain employs TRBV6-5 and TRBJ1-1; no clear D gene. Germline-derived CDR1 and CDR2 are MNHEY and SVGAGI. CDR3 length: 11 residues. The V end was cut by 2 bases, the J end by 8 bases, with 6 bases between.

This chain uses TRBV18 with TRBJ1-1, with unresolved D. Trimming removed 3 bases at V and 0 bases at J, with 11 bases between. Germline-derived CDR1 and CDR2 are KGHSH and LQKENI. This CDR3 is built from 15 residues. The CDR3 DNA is TGTGCCAGCTCACCTAAGGAGGGTATGAACACTGAAGCTTTCTTT. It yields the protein CASSPKEGMNTEAFF. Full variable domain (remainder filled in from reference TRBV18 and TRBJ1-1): NAGVMQNPRHLVRRRGQEARLRCSPMKGHSHVYWYRQLPEEGLKFMVYLQKENIIDESGMPKERFSAEFPKEGPSILRIQQVVRGDSAAYFCASSPKEGMNTEAFFGQGTRLTVV.

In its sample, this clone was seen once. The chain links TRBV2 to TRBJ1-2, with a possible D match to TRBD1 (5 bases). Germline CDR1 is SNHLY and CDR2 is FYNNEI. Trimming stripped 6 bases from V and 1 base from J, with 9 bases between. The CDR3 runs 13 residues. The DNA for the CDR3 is TGTGCCAGCAGAGGAGACAGTAACTATGGCTACACCTTC. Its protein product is CASRGDSNYGYTF.

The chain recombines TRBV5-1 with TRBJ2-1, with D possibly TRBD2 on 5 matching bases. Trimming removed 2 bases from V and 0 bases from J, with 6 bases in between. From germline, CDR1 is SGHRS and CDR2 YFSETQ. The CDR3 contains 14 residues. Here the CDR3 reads CASSLGSSYNEQFF. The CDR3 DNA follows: TGCGCCAGCAGCTTAGGGAGCTCCTACAATGAGCAGTTCTTC.

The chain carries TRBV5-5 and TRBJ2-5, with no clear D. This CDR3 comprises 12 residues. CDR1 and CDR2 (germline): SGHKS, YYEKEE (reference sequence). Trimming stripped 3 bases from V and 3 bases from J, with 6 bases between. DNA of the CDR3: TGTGCCAGCAGCTCTGCGGAAGAGACCCAGTACTTC. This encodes CASSSAEETQYF.

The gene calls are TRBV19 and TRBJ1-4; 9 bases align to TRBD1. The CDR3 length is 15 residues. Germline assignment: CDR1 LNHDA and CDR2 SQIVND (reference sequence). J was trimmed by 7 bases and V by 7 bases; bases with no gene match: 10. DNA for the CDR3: TGTGCCAGTACCTATAGAGGACAGGGGATTGAAAAACTGTTTTTT. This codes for CASTYRGQGIEKLFF.

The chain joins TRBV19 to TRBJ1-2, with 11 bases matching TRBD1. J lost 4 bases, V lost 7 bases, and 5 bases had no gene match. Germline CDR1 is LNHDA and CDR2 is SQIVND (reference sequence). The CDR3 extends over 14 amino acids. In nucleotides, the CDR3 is TGTGCCAGTACGGGACAGGGGGAATTCTATGGCTACACCTTC. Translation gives CASTGQGEFYGYTF.

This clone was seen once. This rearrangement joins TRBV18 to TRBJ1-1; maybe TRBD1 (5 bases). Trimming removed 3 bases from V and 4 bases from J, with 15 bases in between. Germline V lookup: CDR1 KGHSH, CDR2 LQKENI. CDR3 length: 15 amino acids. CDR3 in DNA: TGTGCCAGCTCACCGGCGGGGGGGGAAGTCACTGAAGCTTTCTTT. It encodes CASSPAGGEVTEAFF.

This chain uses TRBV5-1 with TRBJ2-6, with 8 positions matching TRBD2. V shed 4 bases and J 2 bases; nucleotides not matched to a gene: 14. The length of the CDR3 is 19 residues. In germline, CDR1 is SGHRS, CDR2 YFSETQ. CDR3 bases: TGCGCCAGCAGCCCTCTACGGGGGGGCGGATTAGCTGGGGCCAACGTCCTGACTTTC. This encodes CASSPLRGGGLAGANVLTF.

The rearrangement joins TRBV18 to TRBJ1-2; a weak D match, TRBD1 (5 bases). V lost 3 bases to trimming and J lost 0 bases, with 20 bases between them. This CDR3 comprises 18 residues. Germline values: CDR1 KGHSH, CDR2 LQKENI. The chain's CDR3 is CASSPTAGERSPNYGYTF. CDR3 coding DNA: TGTGCCAGCTCACCCACCGCGGGGGAGCGGAGTCCTAACTATGGCTACACCTTC.

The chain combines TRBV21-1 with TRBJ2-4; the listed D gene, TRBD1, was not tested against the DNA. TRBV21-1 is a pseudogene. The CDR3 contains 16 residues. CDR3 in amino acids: CASSKTDDRVKNIQYF. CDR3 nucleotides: TGTGCCAGCAGCAAAACCGACGACAGAGTTAAAAACATTCAGTACTTC.

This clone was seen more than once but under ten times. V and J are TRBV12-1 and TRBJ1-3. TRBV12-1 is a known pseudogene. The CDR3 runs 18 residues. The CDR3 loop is CASSFWAGQPRSGNTIYF. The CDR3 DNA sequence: TGTGCCAGCAGCTTTTGGGCGGGGCAGCCAAGATCTGGAAACACCATATATTTT.

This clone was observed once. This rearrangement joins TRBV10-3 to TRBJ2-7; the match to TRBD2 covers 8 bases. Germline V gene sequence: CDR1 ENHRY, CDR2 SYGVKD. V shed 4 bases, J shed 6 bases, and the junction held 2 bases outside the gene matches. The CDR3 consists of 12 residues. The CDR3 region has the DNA TGTGCCATCAGTGGGACTAGCTTCGAGCAGTACTTC. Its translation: CAISGTSFEQYF.

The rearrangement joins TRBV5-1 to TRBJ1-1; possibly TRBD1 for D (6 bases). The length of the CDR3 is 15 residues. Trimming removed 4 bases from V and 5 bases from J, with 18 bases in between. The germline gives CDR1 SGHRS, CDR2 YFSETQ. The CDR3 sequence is CASSPPGQWGTEAFF. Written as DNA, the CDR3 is TGCGCCAGCAGCCCCCCGGGACAATGGGGTACTGAAGCTTTCTTT.